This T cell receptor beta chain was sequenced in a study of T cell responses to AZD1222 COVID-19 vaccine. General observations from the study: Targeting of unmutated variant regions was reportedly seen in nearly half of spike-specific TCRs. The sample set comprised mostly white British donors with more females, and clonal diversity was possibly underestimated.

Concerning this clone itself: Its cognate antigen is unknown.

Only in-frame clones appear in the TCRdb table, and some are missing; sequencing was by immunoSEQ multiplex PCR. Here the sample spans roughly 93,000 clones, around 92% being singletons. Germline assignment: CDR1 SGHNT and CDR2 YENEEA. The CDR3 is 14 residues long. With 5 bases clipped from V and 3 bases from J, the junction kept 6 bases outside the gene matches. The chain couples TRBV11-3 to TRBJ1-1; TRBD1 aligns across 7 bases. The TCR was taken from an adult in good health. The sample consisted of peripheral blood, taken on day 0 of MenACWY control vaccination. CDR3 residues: CASSKTGVHTEAFF. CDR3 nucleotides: TGTGCCAGCAGCAAAACAGGGGTGCACACTGAAGCTTTCTTT.